This TCR beta chain was profiled in a study of cytomegalovirus exposure and HLA in healthy donors. Turning to the study itself: Earlier, 100 million to 130 million unique TCR beta sequences were recovered from 170 million or so T cells by an analysis. Study-wide points: When a later analysis was performed, an Asian-associated ancestry cluster reportedly had fewer N-insertions than the 666-donor mean.

Details on this clone: Its antigen is still unknown.

Germline V lookup: CDR1 SEHNR, CDR2 FQNEAQ (reference sequence). This CDR3 contains 10 residues. Trimming removed 8 bases at V and 7 bases at J, with 6 bases between. Amplification used 60 Vbeta primers and 13 Jbeta primers. Data came from immunoSEQ multiplex PCR; TCRdb stores just in-frame clones and leaves some out. In the table there are 95,000 to 150,000 clones, around 80% of which are singletons. The sequence was obtained from a female donor in good health and CMV-seropositive. V usage is TRBV7-9 and J usage is TRBJ2-1; D is undetermined. The specimen sequenced was PBMCs. The DNA of the CDR3 is TGTGCCAGCGGGCCTAATGAGCAGTTCTTC. Translating gives CASGPNEQFF.